Below, 23 T cell receptor beta chains from the same sample are listed, as sequenced in a study of post-analysis software for immune sequencing data. The antigens for these receptors are not known. Study results and limitations: Patients showed TRBV5-6, TRBV5-1 and TRBV20-1 among 4 or 5 TRBV segments more frequent than in controls.

Unique-molecular-identifier-tagged TCR beta cDNA libraries were used. TCRdb passed the PCR reads through MiXCR, listing each CDR3 protein once. The sample records approximately 730,000 distinct CDR3 sequences, around 45% being singletons. The sequenced sample was blood. The receptors stem from a girl aged 5-17 years with multiple sclerosis.

V and J are TRBV20-1 and TRBJ1-1; 10 bases align to TRBD1. There are 17 residues in the CDR3. V dropped 1 base and J dropped 4; count of bases not matched to a gene: 12. CDR1 is DFQATT, CDR2 SNEGSKA, per germline (reference sequence). The CDR3 here is CSARGFGQGVGSTEAFF. Written as DNA, the CDR3 is TGCAGTGCTAGAGGGTTCGGACAGGGGGTCGGTAGCACTGAAGCTTTCTTT.

The chain is built from TRBV7-9 and TRBJ2-7; D may correspond to TRBD1 or TRBD2 (6 bases each). The germline V and J ends were trimmed by 5 bases and 3 bases, with 17 bases remaining between them. Germline V gene sequence: CDR1 SEHNR, CDR2 FQNEAQ (reference sequence). CDR3 length equals 15 residues. In nucleotides, the CDR3 is TGTGCCAGCAGCGCCATAGGGGGGACGGGCTACGAGCAGTACTTC. Amino acid sequence: CASSAIGGTGYEQYF.

The rearrangement uses TRBV12-3 or TRBV12-4 and TRBJ2-1; tentative D call: TRBD2 (5 bases). The germline V and J ends were trimmed by 3 bases and 0 bases, with 12 bases remaining between them. The CDR3 runs to 16 residues. CDR3 nucleotides: TGTGCCAGCAGTTTCGAGGGTAGCAACTCCTACAATGAGCAGTTCTTC. Its translation: CASSFEGSNSYNEQFF.

The V and J genes are TRBV20-1 and TRBJ2-7; D unresolved. The CDR3 contains 13 residues. V lost 0 bases to trimming and J lost 0 bases, with 6 bases between them. Per the germline V gene, CDR1 is DFQATT and CDR2 is SNEGSKA (reference sequence). CDR3 nucleotide sequence: TGCAGTGCTAGAGAAGGGTACTCCTACGAGCAGTACTTC. Encoded protein: CSAREGYSYEQYF.

The genes are TRBV9 and TRBJ2-3, with 9 bases identical to TRBD2. Losses at the gene ends were 3 bases for V and 3 bases for J; bases not matched to a gene: 5. From germline, CDR1 is SGDLS and CDR2 YYNGEE. This CDR3 region has 15 residues. Here the CDR3 reads CASSAGLATTDTQYF. The CDR3 region has the DNA TGTGCCAGCAGCGCCGGACTAGCGACTACAGATACGCAGTATTTT.

The gene calls are TRBV3-1 and TRBJ2-1; the D is unclear. Germline CDR1 and CDR2: LGHDT and YNNKEL (reference sequence). V lost 0 bases, J lost 10 bases, and 10 bases lay in between. This CDR3 contains 13 residues. The CDR3 DNA sequence: TGTGCCAGCAGCCAAGATGTGGTGGGCGAGCAGTTCTTC. This sequence encodes CASSQDVVGEQFF.

The J gene is TRBJ2-1, the V gene TRBV9; TRBD2 might be the D (6 bases). Trimming left V 3 bases short and J 3 bases short, with 16 bases between. Germline CDR1 reads SGDLS; CDR2 reads YYNGEE. This CDR3 is built from 16 residues. The CDR3 region is CASSAPPSVGYNEQFF. Written as DNA, the CDR3 is TGTGCCAGCAGCGCCCCTCCTAGCGTCGGCTACAATGAGCAGTTCTTC.

The chain links TRBV5-1 to TRBJ2-1; D is undetermined. CDR3 size: 15 residues. The V and J ends lost 4 bases and 3 bases respectively, with 14 bases between them. Per the germline V gene, CDR1 is SGHRS and CDR2 is YFSETQ. In DNA form, the CDR3 reads TGCGCCAGCAGCCCTCGTGTGATCCACTACAATGAGCAGTTCTTC. Protein product: CASSPRVIHYNEQFF. Together with reference TRBV5-1 and TRBJ2-1, the CDR3 gives the full variable domain: KAGVTQTPRYLIKTRGQQVTLSCSPISGHRSVSWYQQTPGQGLQFLFEYFSETQRNKGNFPGRFSGRQFSNSRSEMNVSTLELGDSALYLCASSPRVIHYNEQFFGPGTRLTVL.

The V call is TRBV7-2, the J call TRBJ1-4; weak D call: TRBD1 (6 bases). Germline V gene sequence: CDR1 SGHTA, CDR2 FQGNSA. V lost 4 bases and J 0 bases, leaving 15 bases between the germline ends. This CDR3 has 17 residues. DNA of the CDR3: TGTGCCAGCAGCTCCACGGGACACACAACAACTAATGAAAAACTGTTTTTT. Protein: CASSSTGHTTTNEKLFF. The entire variable domain, with the rest obtained from reference TRBV7-2 and TRBJ1-4, is as follows: GAGVSQSPSNKVTEKGKDVELRCDPISGHTALYWYRQSLGQGLEFLIYFQGNSAPDKSGLPSDRFSAERTGGSVSTLTIQRTQQEDSAVYLCASSSTGHTTTNEKLFFGSGTQLSVL.

The chain links TRBV9 to TRBJ2-3, with 10 bases lining up with TRBD2. Trimming cost V 2 bases and J 9 bases; bases outside gene matches: 9. Germline CDR1 reads SGDLS; CDR2 reads YYNGEE. This CDR3 comprises 15 residues. The CDR3 sequence is CASSVAAGGPGTQYF. DNA of the CDR3: TGTGCCAGCAGCGTTGCAGCGGGAGGGCCGGGAACGCAGTATTTT. The whole variable domain, filled in from reference TRBV9 and TRBJ2-3, reads DSGVTQTPKHLITATGQRVTLRCSPRSGDLSVYWYQQSLDQGLQFLIQYYNGEERAKGNILERFSAQQFPDLHSELNLSSLELGDSALYFCASSVAAGGPGTQYFGPGTRLTVL.

Comments on this clonotype: This may be a read error, as it is one base from a much larger clone. This rearrangement joins TRBV10-3 to TRBJ2-3; D is perhaps TRBD2 (5 bases). CDR3 length: 14 residues. CDR1 ENHRY and CDR2 SYGVKD come from the germline V gene. CDR3 protein: CAVSPRRVTDTQYF. CDR3 DNA: TGTGCCGTCAGCCCTCGGCGGGTCACAGATACGCAGTATTTT.

The chain links TRBV15 to TRBJ1-2; D remains unclear. Germline V lookup: CDR1 LNHNV, CDR2 YYDKDF (reference sequence). Deletions cut 0 bases from V and 4 bases from J, with 9 bases between. This CDR3 comprises 14 residues. The CDR3 loop reads CATSREGNGYGYTF. CDR3 sequence (DNA): TGTGCCACCAGCAGAGAAGGGAACGGCTATGGCTACACCTTC.

This chain joins TRBV9 and TRBJ2-2, with TRBD2 identical over 14 bases. V lost 3 bases and J lost 3; bases outside the gene matches: 1. The CDR3 totals 16 residues. Per the germline V gene, CDR1 is SGDLS and CDR2 is YYNGEE. The CDR3 DNA is TGTGCCAGCAGCGGACTAGCGGGAGGGGACACCGGGGAGCTGTTTTTT. It yields the protein CASSGLAGGDTGELFF.

The genes are TRBV15 and TRBJ2-1; D uncertain. Looked up from germline, CDR1 is LNHNV and CDR2 is YYDKDF (reference sequence). CDR3 length: 16 residues. V lost 0 bases, J lost 0 bases, and 9 bases lay in between. As DNA, the CDR3 is TGTGCCACCAGCAGAGATCGGATAGGCTCCTACAATGAGCAGTTCTTC. Protein: CATSRDRIGSYNEQFF.

The chain carries TRBV5-1 and TRBJ2-5, with 7 positions matching TRBD1. TRBJ2-7 matches the DNA end more closely, so the J call is doubtful. CDR1 is SGHRS and CDR2 is YFSETQ in the germline V gene. The CDR3 is 14 residues long. Here the CDR3 reads CASSLGTDLYEQYF. CDR3 in DNA: TGCGCCAGCAGCTTAGGGACAGACTTGTACGAGCAGTACTTC.

The chain joins TRBV27 to TRBJ2-3, with D uncertain. The CDR3 extends over 16 amino acids. Germline V CDR1 and CDR2: MNHEY, SMNVEV (reference sequence). Between the trimmed V and J ends, which lost 2 bases and 0 bases, there was a span of 12 bases. CDR3 in amino acids: CASSLENGLSTDTQYF. The CDR3 DNA follows: TGTGCCAGCAGTTTAGAGAACGGCCTAAGCACAGATACGCAGTATTTT.

CDR3 region: CASSPPVRDTDTQYF. CDR3 bases: TGTGCCAGCAGCCCCCCGGTTCGGGACACAGATACGCAGTATTTT. The genes are TRBV7-6 and TRBJ2-3, with a weak D call TRBD2 (5 bases). Per germline, CDR1 SGHVS and CDR2 FNYEAQ. There are 15 residues in the CDR3. Trimming cost V 5 bases and J 2 bases, with 14 bases left between them.

This clonotype was picked up many times. The chain uses TRBV7-2 and TRBJ2-7, with a possible D match to TRBD2 (6 bases). The ends were cut back, 1 base at V and 4 bases at J, with 8 bases in the middle. Germline CDR1 is SGHTA and CDR2 is FQGNSA. The CDR3 has 13 amino acids. CDR3 amino acids: CASSLDGGYEQYF. The CDR3 DNA reads TGTGCCAGCAGCTTAGACGGGGGATACGAGCAGTACTTC.

The genes are TRBV29-1 and TRBJ2-1; D remains unclear. There are 15 residues in the CDR3. The germline CDR1 and CDR2 sequences are SQVTM and ANQGSEA. V was trimmed by 1 base and J by 0 bases, leaving 10 bases between them. CDR3 protein: CSVEGARSSYNEQFF. CDR3 in DNA: TGCAGCGTTGAAGGCGCTAGGAGCTCCTACAATGAGCAGTTCTTC.

In the case of this clonotype: The missing conserved phenylalanine or tryptophan at the end of this CDR3 makes a read error likely. The rearrangement uses TRBV7-9 and TRBJ2-6, with 9 bases lining up with TRBD2. Per germline, CDR1 SEHNR and CDR2 FQNEAQ (reference sequence). The length of the CDR3 is 20 residues. V dropped 6 bases and J dropped 1; count of bases not matched to a gene: 16. This CDR3 reads CASRKTSGGRAGSGANVLTC. CDR3 in DNA: TGTGCCAGCAGGAAGACTAGCGGAGGGAGAGCAGGATCTGGGGCCAACGTCCTGACTTGC.

Worth noting for this clonotype: One end of the junction varies from germline; a read error may be responsible. The V gene is TRBV25-1, the J gene TRBJ2-1; weak D call: TRBD2 (6 bases). Germline loops: CDR1 MGHDK, CDR2 SYGVNS. The CDR3 is made up of 14 amino acids. The CDR3 bases are TGTGCCGGCAGTGACCTGCGGGACGACAATGAGCAGTTCTTC. It yields the protein CAGSDLRDDNEQFF.

This clonotype was observed a few times. The J gene is TRBJ1-5, the V gene TRBV20-1; D remains ambiguous. The V and J ends lost 0 bases and 3 bases respectively, with 15 bases between them. The CDR3 extends over 16 amino acids. Germline lookup yields CDR1 DFQATT and CDR2 SNEGSKA (reference sequence). The CDR3 sequence is CSARDFRGDNNQPQHF. The CDR3 nucleotides are TGCAGTGCTAGAGATTTTCGGGGAGACAACAATCAGCCCCAGCATTTT.

This clonotype has a handful of counts. The rearrangement uses TRBV7-2 and TRBJ2-5, with D possibly called TRBD1 or TRBD2 (5 bases each). CDR1 and CDR2 from the germline V gene are SGHTA and FQGNSA. The V end lost 1 base, the J end lost 5 bases, and 17 bases lay between the germline ends. The CDR3 is 16 residues long. The chain's CDR3 is CASSLGPEGSRETQYF. As DNA, the CDR3 is TGTGCCAGCAGCTTAGGCCCCGAGGGGTCGAGGGAGACCCAGTACTTC.